Sequencing of this T cell receptor beta chain was carried out in a study of blood T cell repertoires in COVID-19. The repertoire was sequenced with immunoSEQ multiplex PCR; TCRdb's copy has only in-frame clones and lacks some. The table has around 250,000 clones, just under 90% seen once; the top ten hold just over 0.85%. Germline lookup yields CDR1 LNHNV and CDR2 YYDKDF (reference sequence). This CDR3 spans 13 amino acids. V was clipped by 3 bases and J by 5 bases, with 10 bases between them. The chain is built from TRBV15 and TRBJ2-5; D is perhaps TRBD2 (5 bases). Sequenced input: PBMCs or T cells enriched from blood (not recorded which). The sequence was obtained from a man aged 50 to 60 who had been exposed to COVID-19. The CDR3: CATSRGEGETQYF. In DNA form, the CDR3 reads TGTGCCACCAGCAGGGGAGAAGGGGAGACCCAGTACTTC.